This T cell receptor (beta chain) was obtained from a study of cytomegalovirus exposure and HLA in healthy donors. PCR employed 60 Vbeta and 13 Jbeta primers. Only in-frame clones appear in the TCRdb table, and some are missing; sequencing was by immunoSEQ multiplex PCR. This table holds some 120,000 clones, around a tenth found once. The V end lost 6 bases, the J end lost 0 bases, and 7 bases lay between the germline ends. The CDR3 runs to 13 residues. The germline V gene has CDR1 MDHEN and CDR2 SYDVKM. A few counts support this clone. The antigen is undetermined. Study conclusions and caveats: Later analysis revealed greater clonal expansion in HLA-associated TCR beta chains than in equally common others. No immune exposure information besides CMV serostatus was available. Sequencing likely caused a cluster of highly shared sequence variants.

The J gene is TRBJ2-3, the V gene TRBV28; D is ambiguous. The sample comprised PBMCs. The sequence was obtained from a man aged 25 to 40 in good health and CMV-seronegative. The chain's CDR3 is CASSLSSTDTQYF. The CDR3 nucleotides are TGTGCCAGCAGCCTTTCTAGCACAGATACGCAGTATTTT.